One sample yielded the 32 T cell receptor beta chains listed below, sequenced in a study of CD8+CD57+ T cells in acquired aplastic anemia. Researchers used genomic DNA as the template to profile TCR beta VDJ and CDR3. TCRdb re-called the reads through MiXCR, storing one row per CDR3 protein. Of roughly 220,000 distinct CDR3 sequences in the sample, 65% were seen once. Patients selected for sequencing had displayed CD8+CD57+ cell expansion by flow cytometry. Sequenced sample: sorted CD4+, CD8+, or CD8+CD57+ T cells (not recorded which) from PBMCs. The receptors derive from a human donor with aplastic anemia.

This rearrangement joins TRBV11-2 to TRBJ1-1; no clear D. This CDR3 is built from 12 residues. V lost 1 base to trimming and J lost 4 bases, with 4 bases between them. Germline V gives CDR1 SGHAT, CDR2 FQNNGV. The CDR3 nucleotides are TGTGCCAGCAGCTTAGTCCCCACTGAAGCTTTCTTT. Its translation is CASSLVPTEAFF.

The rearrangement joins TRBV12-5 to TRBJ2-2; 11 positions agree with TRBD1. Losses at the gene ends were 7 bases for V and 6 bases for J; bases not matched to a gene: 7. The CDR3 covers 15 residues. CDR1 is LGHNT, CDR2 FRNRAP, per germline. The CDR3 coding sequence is TGTGCTAGTGTTCCCTCGGACAGGGGGCCCGGGGAGCTGTTTTTT. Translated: CASVPSDRGPGELFF.

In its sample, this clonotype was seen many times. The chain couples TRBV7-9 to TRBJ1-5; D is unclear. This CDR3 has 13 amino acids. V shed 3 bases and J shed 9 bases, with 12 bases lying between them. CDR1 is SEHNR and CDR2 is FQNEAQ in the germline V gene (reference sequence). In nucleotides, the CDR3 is TGTGCCAGCAGCTTGGGAGGAGTCTCGCCCCAGCATTTT. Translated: CASSLGGVSPQHF.

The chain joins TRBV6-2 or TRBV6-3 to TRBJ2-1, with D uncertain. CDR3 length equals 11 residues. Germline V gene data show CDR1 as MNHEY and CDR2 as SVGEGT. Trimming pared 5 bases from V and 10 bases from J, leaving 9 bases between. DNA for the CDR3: TGTGCCAGCAGTCCTCATAAGGAGCAGTTCTTC. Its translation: CASSPHKEQFF.

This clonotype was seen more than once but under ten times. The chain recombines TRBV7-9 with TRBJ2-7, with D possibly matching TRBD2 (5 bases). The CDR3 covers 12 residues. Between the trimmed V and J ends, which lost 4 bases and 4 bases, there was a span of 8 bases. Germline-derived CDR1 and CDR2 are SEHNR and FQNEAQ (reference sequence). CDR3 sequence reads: CASSSRDYEQYF. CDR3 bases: TGTGCCAGCAGCTCCCGGGATTACGAGCAGTACTTC.

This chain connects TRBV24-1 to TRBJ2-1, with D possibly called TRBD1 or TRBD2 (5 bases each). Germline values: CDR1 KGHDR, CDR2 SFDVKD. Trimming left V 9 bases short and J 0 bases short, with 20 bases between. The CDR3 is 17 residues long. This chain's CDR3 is CATQTGGASSSYNEQFF. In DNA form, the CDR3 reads TGTGCCACCCAGACTGGGGGAGCCAGCAGCTCCTACAATGAGCAGTTCTTC.

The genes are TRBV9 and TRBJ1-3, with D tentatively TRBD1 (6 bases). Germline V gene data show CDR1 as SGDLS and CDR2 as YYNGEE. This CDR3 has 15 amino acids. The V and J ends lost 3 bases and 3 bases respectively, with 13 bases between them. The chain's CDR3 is CASSAQGTGGNTIYF. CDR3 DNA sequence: TGTGCCAGCAGCGCCCAGGGGACTGGTGGAAACACCATATATTTT.

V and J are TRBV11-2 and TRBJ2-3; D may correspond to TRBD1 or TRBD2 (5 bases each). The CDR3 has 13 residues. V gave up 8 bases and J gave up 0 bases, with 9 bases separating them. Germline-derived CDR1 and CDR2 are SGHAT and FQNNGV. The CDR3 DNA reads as TGTGCCAGCGAGGGGTTGAGCACAGATACGCAGTATTTT. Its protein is CASEGLSTDTQYF.

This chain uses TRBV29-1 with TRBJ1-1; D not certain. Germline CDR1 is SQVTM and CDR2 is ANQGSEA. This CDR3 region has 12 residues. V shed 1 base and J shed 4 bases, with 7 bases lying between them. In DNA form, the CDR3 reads TGCAGCGTTGAAGGGGCAGCCACTGAAGCTTTCTTT. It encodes CSVEGAATEAFF.

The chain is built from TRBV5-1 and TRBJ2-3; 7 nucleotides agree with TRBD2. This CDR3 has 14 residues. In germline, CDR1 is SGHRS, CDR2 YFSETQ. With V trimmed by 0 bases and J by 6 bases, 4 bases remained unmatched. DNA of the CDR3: TGCGCCAGCAGCTTGGTCGGCGGGGGTGATACGCAGTATTTT. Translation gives CASSLVGGGDTQYF.

The CDR3 region is CATFFGTGNTIYF. CDR3 DNA: TGTGCCACCTTCTTCGGGACTGGAAACACCATATATTTT. The rearrangement joins TRBV19 to TRBJ1-3; D remains unclear. The CDR3 is made up of 13 amino acids. V gave up 10 bases and J gave up 2 bases, with 12 bases separating them. Germline V gene data show CDR1 as LNHDA and CDR2 as SQIVND (reference sequence).

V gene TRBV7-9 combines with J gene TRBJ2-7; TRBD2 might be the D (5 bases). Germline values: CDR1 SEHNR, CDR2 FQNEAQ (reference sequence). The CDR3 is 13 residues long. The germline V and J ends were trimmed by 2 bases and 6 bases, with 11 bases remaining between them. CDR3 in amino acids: CASSLWVGGEQYF. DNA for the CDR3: TGTGCCAGCAGCTTATGGGTAGGAGGCGAGCAGTACTTC.

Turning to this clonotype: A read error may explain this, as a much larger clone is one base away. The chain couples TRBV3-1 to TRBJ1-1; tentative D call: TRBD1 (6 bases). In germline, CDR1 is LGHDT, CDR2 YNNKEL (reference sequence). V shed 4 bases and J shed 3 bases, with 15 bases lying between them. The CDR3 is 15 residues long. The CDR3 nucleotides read TGTGCCAGCAGCCCCCCGGGACATATGGACACTGAAGCTTTCTTT. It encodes CASSPPGHMDTEAFF.

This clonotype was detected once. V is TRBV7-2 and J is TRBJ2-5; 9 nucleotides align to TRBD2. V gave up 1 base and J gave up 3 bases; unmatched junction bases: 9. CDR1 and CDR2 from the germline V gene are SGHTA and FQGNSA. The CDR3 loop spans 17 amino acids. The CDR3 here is CASSLVGGRGGKETQYF. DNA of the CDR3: TGTGCCAGCAGCTTAGTAGGAGGGCGGGGGGGAAAAGAGACCCAGTACTTC. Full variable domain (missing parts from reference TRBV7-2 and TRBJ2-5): GAGVSQSPSNKVTEKGKDVELRCDPISGHTALYWYRQSLGQGLEFLIYFQGNSAPDKSGLPSDRFSAERTGGSVSTLTIQRTQQEDSAVYLCASSLVGGRGGKETQYFGPGTRLLVL.

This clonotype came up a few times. CDR3 region: CASSSSPFRGYEQYF. CDR3 nucleotide sequence: TGTGCCAGCAGCTCCTCCCCTTTTAGGGGCTACGAGCAGTACTTC. The rearrangement joins TRBV5-4 to TRBJ2-7; perhaps TRBD1 as D (5 bases). V lost 3 bases to trimming and J lost 3 bases, with 16 bases between them. The germline CDR1 and CDR2 sequences are SGHNT and YYREEE (reference sequence). The CDR3 is 15 amino acids.

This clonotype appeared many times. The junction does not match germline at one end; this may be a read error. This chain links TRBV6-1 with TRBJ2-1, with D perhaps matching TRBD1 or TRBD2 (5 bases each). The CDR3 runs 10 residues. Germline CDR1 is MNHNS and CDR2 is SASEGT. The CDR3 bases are TGTGCCAGCAGTGCCGGGACCCCTCTTTTC. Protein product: CASSAGTPLF.

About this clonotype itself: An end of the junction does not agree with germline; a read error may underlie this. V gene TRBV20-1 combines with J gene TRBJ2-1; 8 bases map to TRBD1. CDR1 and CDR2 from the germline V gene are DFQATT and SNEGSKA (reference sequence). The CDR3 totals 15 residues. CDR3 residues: CSALPILDRANEQLF. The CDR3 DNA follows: TGCAGTGCCCTACCCATTTTGGACAGGGCCAATGAGCAGCTCTTC.

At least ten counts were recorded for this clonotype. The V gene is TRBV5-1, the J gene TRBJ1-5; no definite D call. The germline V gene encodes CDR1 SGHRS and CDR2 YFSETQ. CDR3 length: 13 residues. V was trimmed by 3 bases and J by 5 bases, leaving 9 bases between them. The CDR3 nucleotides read TGCGCCAGCAGCTCTTCGGGAGATCAGCCCCAGCATTTT. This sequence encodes CASSSSGDQPQHF.

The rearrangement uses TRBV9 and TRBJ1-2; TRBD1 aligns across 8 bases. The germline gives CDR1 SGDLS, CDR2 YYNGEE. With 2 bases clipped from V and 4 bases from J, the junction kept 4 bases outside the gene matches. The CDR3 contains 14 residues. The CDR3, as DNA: TGTGCCAGCAGCGTGACAGGGGAGGGCTATGGCTACACCTTC. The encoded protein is CASSVTGEGYGYTF. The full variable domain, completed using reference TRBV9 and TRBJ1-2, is DSGVTQTPKHLITATGQRVTLRCSPRSGDLSVYWYQQSLDQGLQFLIQYYNGEERAKGNILERFSAQQFPDLHSELNLSSLELGDSALYFCASSVTGEGYGYTFGSGTRLTVV.

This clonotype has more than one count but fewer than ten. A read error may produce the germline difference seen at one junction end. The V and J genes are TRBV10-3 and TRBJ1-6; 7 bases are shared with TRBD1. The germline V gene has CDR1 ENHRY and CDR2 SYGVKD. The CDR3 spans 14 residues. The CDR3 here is CAISSGQENSPLHF. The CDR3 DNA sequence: TGTGCCATCAGTTCTGGACAGGAGAATTCACCCCTTCACTTT.

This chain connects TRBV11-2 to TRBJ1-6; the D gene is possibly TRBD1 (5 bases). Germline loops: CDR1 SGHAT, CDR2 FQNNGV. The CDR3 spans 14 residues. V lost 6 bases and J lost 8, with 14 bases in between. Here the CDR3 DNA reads TGTGCCAGCAGGACTCGTGAGGGGTATTCACCCCTCCACTTT. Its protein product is CASRTREGYSPLHF.

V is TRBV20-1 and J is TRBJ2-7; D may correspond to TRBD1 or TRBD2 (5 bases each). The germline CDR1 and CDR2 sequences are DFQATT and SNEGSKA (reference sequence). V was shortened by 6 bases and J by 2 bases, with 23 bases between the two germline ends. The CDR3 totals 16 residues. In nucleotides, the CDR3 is TGCAGTGCGAGGGGTTTTCGGCGGGTTTCACCCTACGAGCAGTACTTC. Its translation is CSARGFRRVSPYEQYF.

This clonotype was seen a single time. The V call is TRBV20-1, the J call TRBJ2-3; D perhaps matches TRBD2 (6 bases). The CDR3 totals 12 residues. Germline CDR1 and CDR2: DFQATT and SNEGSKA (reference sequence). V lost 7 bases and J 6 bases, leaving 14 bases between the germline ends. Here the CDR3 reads CSVRPSVDTQYF. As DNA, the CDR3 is TGCAGTGTAAGACCTAGCGTCGATACGCAGTATTTT.

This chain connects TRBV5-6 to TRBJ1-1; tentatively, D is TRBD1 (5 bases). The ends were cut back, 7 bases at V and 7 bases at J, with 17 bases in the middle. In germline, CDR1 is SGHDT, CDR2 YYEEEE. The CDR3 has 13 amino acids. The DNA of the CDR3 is TGTGCCAGCGGCAGGGCGCGGCCCGGTGAAGCTTTCTTT. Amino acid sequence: CASGRARPGEAFF. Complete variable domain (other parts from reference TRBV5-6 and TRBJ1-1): DAGVTQSPTHLIKTRGQQVTLRCSPKSGHDTVSWYQQALGQGPQFIFQYYEEEERQRGNFPDRFSGHQFPNYSSELNVNALLLGDSALYLCASGRARPGEAFFGQGTRLTVV.

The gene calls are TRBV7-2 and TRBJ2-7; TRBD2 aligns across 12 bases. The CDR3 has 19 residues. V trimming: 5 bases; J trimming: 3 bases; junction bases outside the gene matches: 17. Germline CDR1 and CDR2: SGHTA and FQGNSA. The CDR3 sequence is CASSQDSPSSGGGHYEQYF. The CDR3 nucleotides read TGTGCCAGCAGCCAAGATTCACCCTCTAGCGGGGGGGGCCACTACGAGCAGTACTTC.

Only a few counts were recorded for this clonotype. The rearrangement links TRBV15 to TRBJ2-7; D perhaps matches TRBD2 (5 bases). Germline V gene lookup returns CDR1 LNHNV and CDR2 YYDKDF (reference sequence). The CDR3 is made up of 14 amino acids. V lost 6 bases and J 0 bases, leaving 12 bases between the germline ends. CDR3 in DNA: TGTGCCACCAGACGGACTGGGAGCTCCTACGAGCAGTACTTC. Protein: CATRRTGSSYEQYF.

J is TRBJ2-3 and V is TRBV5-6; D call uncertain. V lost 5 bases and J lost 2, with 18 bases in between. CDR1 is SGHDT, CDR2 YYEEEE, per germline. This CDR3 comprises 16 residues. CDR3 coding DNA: TGTGCCAGCAGTTTAAGGCTGACGCAGAACACAGATACGCAGTATTTT. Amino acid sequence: CASSLRLTQNTDTQYF.

CDR3 in DNA: TGTGCCACCAGTGGGCCGGGGGGGCAAGAGACCCAGTACTTC. This encodes CATSGPGGQETQYF. The chain recombines TRBV24-1 with TRBJ2-5; 8 bases align to TRBD2. The junction had 3 bases not matched to a gene; V was cut back by 5 bases and J by 2 bases. This CDR3 spans 14 amino acids. Germline V lookup: CDR1 KGHDR, CDR2 SFDVKD.

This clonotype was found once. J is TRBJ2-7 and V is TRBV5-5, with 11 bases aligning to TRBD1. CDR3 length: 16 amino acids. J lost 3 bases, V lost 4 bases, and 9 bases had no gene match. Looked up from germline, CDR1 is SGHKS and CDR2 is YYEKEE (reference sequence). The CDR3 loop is CASSVGGTGGLYEQYF. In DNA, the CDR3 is TGTGCCAGCAGCGTAGGAGGGACAGGGGGTCTCTACGAGCAGTACTTC.

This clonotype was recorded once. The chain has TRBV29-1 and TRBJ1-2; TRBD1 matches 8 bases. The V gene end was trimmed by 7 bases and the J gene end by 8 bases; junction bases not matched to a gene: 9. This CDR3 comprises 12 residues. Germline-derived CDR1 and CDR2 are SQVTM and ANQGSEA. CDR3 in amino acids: CSAGQGIEGYTF. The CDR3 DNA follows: TGCAGCGCAGGACAGGGAATAGAAGGCTACACCTTC.

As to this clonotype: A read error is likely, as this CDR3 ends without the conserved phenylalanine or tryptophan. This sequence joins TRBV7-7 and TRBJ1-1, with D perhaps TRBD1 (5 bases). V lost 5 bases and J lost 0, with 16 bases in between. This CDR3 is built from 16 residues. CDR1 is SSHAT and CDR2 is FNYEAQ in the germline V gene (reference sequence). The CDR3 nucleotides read TGTGCCAGCAGCGAGCTAAGGGGTGCCATGAACACTGAAGCTTTCTCT. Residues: CASSELRGAMNTEAFS.

CDR3 protein: CASSLQGRAGELFF. CDR3 nucleotide sequence: TGTGCCAGCAGTTTACAGGGGCGCGCCGGGGAGCTGTTTTTT. The chain couples TRBV12-3 or TRBV12-4 to TRBJ2-2; D might be TRBD1 (6 bases). This CDR3 contains 14 residues. The V gene lost 2 bases and the J gene lost 6 bases, with 10 bases spanning the gap.